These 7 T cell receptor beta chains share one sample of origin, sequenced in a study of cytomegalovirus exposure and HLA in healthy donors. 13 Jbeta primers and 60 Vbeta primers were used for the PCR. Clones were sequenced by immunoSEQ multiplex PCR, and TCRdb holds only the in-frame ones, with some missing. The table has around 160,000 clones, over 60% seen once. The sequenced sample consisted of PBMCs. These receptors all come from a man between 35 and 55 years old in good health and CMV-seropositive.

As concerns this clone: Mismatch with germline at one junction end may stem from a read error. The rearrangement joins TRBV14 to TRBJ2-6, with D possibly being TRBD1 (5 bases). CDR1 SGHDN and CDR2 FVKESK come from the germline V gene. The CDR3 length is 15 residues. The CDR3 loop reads CASSRSHSGANGLTF. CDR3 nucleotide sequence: TGTGCCAGCAGCCGGAGCCACTCTGGGGCCAACGGCCTGACTTTC.

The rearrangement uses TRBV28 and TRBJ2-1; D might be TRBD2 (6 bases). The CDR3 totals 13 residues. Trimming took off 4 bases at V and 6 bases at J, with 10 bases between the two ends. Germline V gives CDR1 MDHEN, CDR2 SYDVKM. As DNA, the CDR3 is TGTGCCAGCAGTTCCTGGGAGGTCAATGAGCAGTTCTTC. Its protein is CASSSWEVNEQFF.

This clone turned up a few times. DNA for the CDR3: TGTGCCAGCTCACTAAACCTACAAAACAGGGATGGCTACACCTTC. This encodes CASSLNLQNRDGYTF. The rearrangement links TRBV18 to TRBJ1-2; possible D gene TRBD1, 6 bases. V lost 4 bases and J lost 6, with 18 bases in between. The length of the CDR3 is 15 residues. Germline-derived CDR1 and CDR2 are KGHSH and LQKENI.

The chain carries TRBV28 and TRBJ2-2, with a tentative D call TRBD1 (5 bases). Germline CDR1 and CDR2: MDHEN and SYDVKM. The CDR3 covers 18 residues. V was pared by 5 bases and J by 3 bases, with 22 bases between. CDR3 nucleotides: TGTGCCAGCAGTCCCCCCGTGGGAAACAGGCGTGACACCGGGGAGCTGTTTTTT. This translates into CASSPPVGNRRDTGELFF.

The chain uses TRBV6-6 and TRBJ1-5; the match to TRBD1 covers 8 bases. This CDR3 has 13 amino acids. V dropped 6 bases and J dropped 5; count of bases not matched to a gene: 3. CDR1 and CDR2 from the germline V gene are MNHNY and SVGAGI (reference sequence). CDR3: CASRTGEYQPQHF. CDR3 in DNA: TGTGCCAGCAGGACAGGGGAATATCAGCCCCAGCATTTT.

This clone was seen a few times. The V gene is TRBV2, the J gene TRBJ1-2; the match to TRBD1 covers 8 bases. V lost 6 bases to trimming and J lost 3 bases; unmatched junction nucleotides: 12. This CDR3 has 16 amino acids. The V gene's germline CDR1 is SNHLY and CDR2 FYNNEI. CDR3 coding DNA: TGTGCCAGCAGCACCGGACAGGGAAGTAGGGACTATGGCTACACCTTC. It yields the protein CASSTGQGSRDYGYTF.

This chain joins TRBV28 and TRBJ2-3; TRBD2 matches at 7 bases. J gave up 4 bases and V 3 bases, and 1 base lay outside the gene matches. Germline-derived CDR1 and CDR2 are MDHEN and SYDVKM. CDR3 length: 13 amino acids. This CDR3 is CASSFTSADTQYF. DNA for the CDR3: TGTGCCAGCAGTTTTACTAGCGCAGATACGCAGTATTTT.